This TCR beta chain was captured in a study of blood T cell repertoires in COVID-19. At the level of the study: The analysed material was cDNA or gDNA that came from T cells, B-cell-depleted T cells, or PBMCs.

This CDR3 has 14 residues. V was clipped by 5 bases and J by 3 bases, with 13 bases between them. The germline gives CDR1 SGHNT, CDR2 YENEEA. Generated by immunoSEQ multiplex PCR, the TCRdb table keeps only in-frame clones and is missing some. This sample has fewer than 95,000 clones, with more than 70% found just once. This sequence joins TRBV11-3 and TRBJ2-5; D might be TRBD2 (6 bases). The sequencing sample was made of peripheral blood. The sequence came from a man between 60 and 75 years old with acute or convalescent COVID-19. The DNA of the CDR3 is TGTGCCAGCAGCCCCCGGACGGGGGAAGAGACCCAGTACTTC. This sequence encodes CASSPRTGEETQYF.